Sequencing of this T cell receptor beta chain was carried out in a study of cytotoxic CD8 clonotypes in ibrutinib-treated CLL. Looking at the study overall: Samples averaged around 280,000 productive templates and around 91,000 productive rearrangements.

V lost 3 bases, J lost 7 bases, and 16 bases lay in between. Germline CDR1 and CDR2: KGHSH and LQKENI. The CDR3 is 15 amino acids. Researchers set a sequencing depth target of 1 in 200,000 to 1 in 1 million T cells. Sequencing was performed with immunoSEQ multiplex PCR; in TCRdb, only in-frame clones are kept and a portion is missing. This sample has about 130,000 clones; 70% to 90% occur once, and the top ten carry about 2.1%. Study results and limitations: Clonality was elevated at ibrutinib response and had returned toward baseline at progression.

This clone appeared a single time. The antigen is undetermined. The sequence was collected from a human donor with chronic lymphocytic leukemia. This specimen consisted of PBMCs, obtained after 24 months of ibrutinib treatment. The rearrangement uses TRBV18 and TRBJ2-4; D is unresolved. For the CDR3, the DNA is TGTGCCAGCTCACCGCGACAAGACCCATCTAACATTCAGTACTTC. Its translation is CASSPRQDPSNIQYF.